The TCR beta chain under discussion was sequenced for a study of T cells after yellow fever vaccination (dated by TCRdb to the late 2010s). Context from the whole study: The SMART-Seq v4 Ultra Low Input RNA kit was used to prepare libraries from fractions with low cell numbers. To track T-cell clones before and after primary and booster YFV17D yellow fever vaccination, bulk TCR alpha and beta repertoires were sequenced longitudinally. Two healthy male donors, one aged 18 to 30 and one aged 30 to 40 years, made up the cohort. Blood samples were taken at several timepoints before and after primary and secondary immunization, and bulk PBMC replicates and cell subsets were isolated.

V is clipped by 5 bases and J by 4 bases, and the sequence between their germline boundaries is 13 bases long. CDR1 and CDR2 are drawn from the germline V gene: MNHEY, SVGAGI. The CDR3, from cysteine to phenylalanine, totals 14 residues. Only the CDR3 portion is preserved as DNA: 42 bases, with reading frame beginning at the first base. A few counts support this clonotype. It has no known antigen specificity. No base qualities exist here, and no much larger clone lies one base off it. Broad study findings and their caveats: The secondary T-cell response was weaker than the primary response but faster, peaking on day 5 instead of day 15. A small fraction of clonotypes showed up in both the CD4 and CD8 compartments, probably as a result of convergent recombination. Because the study included only a couple of donors, the extent to which the findings can be generalized is limited. Most clones expanded after primary vaccination (around 97% of CD4 and 88% of CD8) were re-detected after the booster, suggesting that broad memory maintenance occurred. Because abundant contaminating clonotypes from the bulk population could be contained in FACS-sorted repertoires, computational filtering was required.

Sequencing was performed on an Illumina NovaSeq 6000. TCR cDNA was synthesized by 5'RACE template switching, through which a universal primer site and unique molecular identifiers were introduced. Priming of cDNA synthesis was performed from both the TCR alpha and TCR beta constant segments. Library amplification used two PCR steps, and the second PCR step added sample barcodes and sequencing adapters. Libraries were sequenced on Illumina HiSeq 2500 (2x100 bp) or NovaSeq (2x150 bp). The authors' pipeline ran thus. Demultiplexing of reads and collapsing into UMI consensus sequences were performed with MIGEC, and V(D)J alignment was carried out with MiXCR. Vaccine-responding clonotypes were identified with edgeR using replicate PBMC samples, with FDR below 0.01 and a log2 fold change above 5 up to day 15 being required. Each bulk clonotype was labeled CD4 or CD8 based on which sequenced repertoire, CD4 or CD8, contained the clonotype at higher abundance. TCRdb reran the public reads through fastp at Q25 and MiXCR, keeping productive beta chains. Each entry merges the rows of one CDR3 protein and shows their most common DNA and genes. The V and J calls were determined by TCRdb, not by the authors. The sample records a few hundred thousand distinct CDR3 sequences, roughly 8.7% of which are singletons. Jointly, the top ten make up around 3.5% of the sample.

What the treatment or condition label conveys for this sample: live attenuated yellow fever vaccine strain. A standard Ficoll-Paque protocol was used to isolate PBMCs from peripheral blood. Dynabeads CD4 and CD8 positive selection kits were used to isolate CD4 and CD8 T-cell fractions. RNA was extracted with TriZol from bulk PBMCs, CD4 and CD8 fractions, and dextramer-positive and dextramer-negative fractions. The chain was built from TRBV6-5 and TRBJ2-3; a weak D assignment points to TRBD1 (6 bases agree). Specimen: CD4+ T cells sorted from PBMCs, collected 5 days after the yellow fever booster vaccination. The sequence was collected from a man aged 18 to 29 who received the YFV17D yellow fever vaccine. The base sequence is TGTGCCAGCAGTCAACAGGGAGAGTCAGATACGCAGTATTTT. It is translated as CASSQQGESDTQYF.